The rows below give T cell receptor beta chains drawn from one sample of a study of breast tumors, draining lymph nodes, adjacent tissues. Via MiXCR, TCRdb re-called the multiplex PCR reads, giving one row per CDR3 protein. The table records approximately 13,000 distinct CDR3 sequences, around 57% of them present only once. The sample was tumor-adjacent breast tissue. These receptors came from a female donor with breast cancer. Some clones in this sample may be carry-over from other donors' samples. Each CDR3 is given without its conserved first and last residue. Each record gives: V gene, clone size, CDR3 length, D gene, CDR3 protein. A D gene is named only where the DNA matches it firmly. The size of a clone is reported for some rows only, either as once, few or many, or as a class for expanded clones.

V: TRBV10-3
size: NA
length: 9
D: NA
CDR3: AISPDYEQY

V: TRBV5-1
size: NA
length: 16
D: TRBD2
CDR3: ASSIRTSGRALQETQY

V: TRBV3-1
size: many
length: 11
D: NA
CDR3: ASSGGLSYEQY

V: TRBV10-2
size: NA
length: 13
D: TRBD1
CDR3: ASSTQGAQGQPQH

V: TRBV10-1
size: medium-sized
length: 16
D: TRBD2
CDR3: ASSEGRVAGGRTDTQY

V: TRBV2
size: NA
length: 9
D: TRBD2
CDR3: AAGTRDTQY

V: TRBV3-1
size: NA
length: 13
D: TRBD2
CDR3: ASSQRPSGTSEQY

V: TRBV7-3
size: many
length: 13
D: TRBD1
CDR3: ASSLSGTATYEQY

V: TRBV11-2
size: once
length: 11
D: TRBD1
CDR3: ASSLGTGDGYT

V: TRBV28
size: many
length: 13
D: TRBD1
CDR3: ATSSPGTGSYEQY

V: TRBV11-2
size: medium-sized
length: 14
D: NA
CDR3: ASSLGFPGLDYEQY

V: TRBV7-6
size: NA
length: 12
D: NA
CDR3: ASRARTDNYGYT

V: TRBV20-1
size: NA
length: 15
D: NA
CDR3: SARVGRGPASNQPQH

V: TRBV29-1
size: many
length: 11
D: NA
CDR3: SVDGVSVTEAF

V: TRBV7-3
size: NA
length: 13
D: NA
CDR3: ASSLASTSGNEQF

V: TRBV5-1
size: medium-sized
length: 15
D: NA
CDR3: ASSFAPHGARDYEQY

V: TRBV29-1
size: NA
length: 11
D: TRBD1
CDR3: SVRDRGYYGYT

V: TRBV12-3/TRBV12-4
size: NA
length: 10
D: NA
CDR3: ASSLGGNGYT

V: TRBV5-5
size: many
length: 14
D: NA
CDR3: ASASEGRGSVETQY

V: TRBV15
size: NA
length: 12
D: TRBD2
CDR3: ATSSGEAGDEQY

V: TRBV20-1
size: few
length: 13
D: NA
CDR3: SASKGATYNSPLH

V: TRBV25-1
size: many
length: 10
D: NA
CDR3: ASKAGDTEAF

V: TRBV5-8
size: many
length: 12
D: TRBD1
CDR3: ASSLPGQGYGYT

V: TRBV29-1
size: NA
length: 12
D: TRBD1
CDR3: SVPSHQGAETQY

V: TRBV2
size: NA
length: 13
D: TRBD2
CDR3: ASRGLAGVRDTQY

V: TRBV20-1
size: NA
length: 9
D: NA
CDR3: SAREEHEQY

V: TRBV25-1
size: NA
length: 11
D: NA
CDR3: ASSEWGYNEQF

V: TRBV10-1
size: NA
length: 11
D: TRBD1
CDR3: ATSGTGTYEQY

V: TRBV4-3
size: few
length: 14
D: TRBD2
CDR3: ASSQDVAGGTDTQY

V: TRBV7-3
size: NA
length: 14
D: NA
CDR3: ASSDGQRGRNSPLH

V: TRBV11-2
size: NA
length: 11
D: NA
CDR3: ASSLGPVGGYT

V: TRBV7-6
size: NA
length: 11
D: NA
CDR3: ASSLFLFGEQY

V: TRBV9
size: once
length: 14
D: TRBD1
CDR3: ASSVRSGQGFHEQY

V: TRBV24-1
size: medium-sized
length: 13
D: TRBD2
CDR3: ATSEKLAGGDEQF

V: TRBV24-1
size: few
length: 13
D: NA
CDR3: ATNNSGFPNYGYT

V: TRBV2
size: NA
length: 12
D: NA
CDR3: ASSGGTTEKLLY

V: TRBV9
size: medium-sized
length: 12
D: TRBD1
CDR3: ASSVDDRVGELF

V: TRBV20-1
size: once
length: 9
D: NA
CDR3: SAPTGYGYT

V: TRBV10-3
size: NA
length: 13
D: NA
CDR3: AISEWDQENTEAF

V: TRBV7-9
size: NA
length: 12
D: TRBD1
CDR3: ASSSGTGGEKLF

V: TRBV20-1
size: many
length: 12
D: NA
CDR3: SAVRASGANVLT

V: TRBV3-1
size: few
length: 10
D: NA
CDR3: ASSQLNQPQH

V: TRBV7-2
size: NA
length: 13
D: NA
CDR3: ASSFLGHQTDTQY

V: TRBV19
size: once
length: 11
D: TRBD1
CDR3: ASSSDRVRPQH

V: TRBV5-1
size: NA
length: 17
D: TRBD2
CDR3: ASSLGLLAGAKGTDTQY

V: TRBV14
size: NA
length: 13
D: NA
CDR3: ASSLRRVGVYEQY

V: TRBV7-9
size: NA
length: 13
D: NA
CDR3: ASSLIESLNEKLF

V: TRBV5-1
size: NA
length: 9
D: NA
CDR3: ASSAYNEQF

V: TRBV6-5
size: NA
length: 15
D: TRBD2
CDR3: ASSLGLAAPSTDTQY

V: TRBV24-1
size: NA
length: 12
D: NA
CDR3: ATSDFPYTNEQF

V: TRBV4-3
size: many
length: 12
D: TRBD1
CDR3: ASSHRQGRGEAF

V: TRBV29-1
size: many
length: 17
D: TRBD2
CDR3: SVLGTSGLRGGAKNIQY

V: TRBV7-8
size: NA
length: 16
D: TRBD2
CDR3: ASSYGGLAGGRTDTQY

V: TRBV7-2
size: NA
length: 13
D: NA
CDR3: ASSLSGTSNYGYT

V: TRBV6-1
size: many
length: 11
D: NA
CDR3: ASSETYTDTQY